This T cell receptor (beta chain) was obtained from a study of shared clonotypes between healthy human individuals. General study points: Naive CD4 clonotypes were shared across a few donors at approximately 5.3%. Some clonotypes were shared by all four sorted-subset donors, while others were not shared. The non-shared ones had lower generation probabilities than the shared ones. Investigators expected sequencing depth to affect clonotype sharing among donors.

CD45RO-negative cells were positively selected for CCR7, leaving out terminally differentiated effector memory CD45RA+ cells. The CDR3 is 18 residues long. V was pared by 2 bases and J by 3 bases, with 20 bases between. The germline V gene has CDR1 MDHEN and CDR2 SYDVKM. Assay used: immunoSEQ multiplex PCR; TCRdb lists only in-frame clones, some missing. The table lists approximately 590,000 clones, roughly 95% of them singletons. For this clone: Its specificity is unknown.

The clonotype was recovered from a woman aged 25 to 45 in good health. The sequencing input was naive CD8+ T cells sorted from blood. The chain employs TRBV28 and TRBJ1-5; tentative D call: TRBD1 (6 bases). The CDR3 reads CASSLEGQGISLNQPQHF. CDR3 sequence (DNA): TGTGCCAGCAGTTTAGAAGGGCAGGGGATTTCTCTCAATCAGCCCCAGCATTTT.